What follows are 23 T cell receptor beta chains derived from one specimen sequenced in a study of shared T cell receptors in the human thymus (dated by TCRdb to the early 2020s). The method behind the library was the immunoSEQ multiplex PCR assay. The table was pulled from immuneACCESS by TCRdb, which kept in-frame rearrangements only. Such tables lose some clones; where checked, under half of the loss comes from unresolved V genes, and the rest has no known cause. The sample table holds 55,000 to 75,000 clones, of which nearly 95% were seen once. Less than 0.04% of the sample goes to the ten largest clones. Specimen: thymocytes. These receptors were obtained from a human donor.

The chain uses TRBV19 and TRBJ1-4; D ambiguous. The CDR3 is made up of 18 amino acids. V was cut by 7 bases and J by 1 base, with 22 bases left in between. Germline V lookup: CDR1 LNHDA, CDR2 SQIVND (reference sequence). CDR3 residues: CASTKVRGLSGTNEKLFF. In DNA form, the CDR3 reads TGTGCCAGTACCAAAGTACGGGGATTAAGTGGAACTAATGAAAAACTGTTTTTT.

This clone has just one count. In DNA form, the CDR3 reads TGTGCCAGCAGCCCCCAACCACAGATAGCTAATGAAAAACTGTTTTTT. It specifies CASSPQPQIANEKLFF. V and J are TRBV7-6 and TRBJ1-4, with unresolved D. V lost 5 bases and J 3 bases, leaving 16 bases between the germline ends. The CDR3 runs 16 residues. Germline-derived CDR1 and CDR2 are SGHVS and FNYEAQ. The full variable domain, its missing parts supplied by reference TRBV7-6 and TRBJ1-4, is GAGVSQSPRYKVTKRGQDVALRCDPISGHVSLYWYRQALGQGPEFLTYFNYEAQQDKSGLPNDRFSAERPEGSISTLTIQRTEQRDSAMYRCASSPQPQIANEKLFFGSGTQLSVL.

The rearrangement uses TRBV10-3 and TRBJ1-5; D may be TRBD1 (5 bases). This CDR3 contains 14 residues. V was clipped by 3 bases and J by 3 bases, with 9 bases between them. Per germline, CDR1 ENHRY and CDR2 SYGVKD. CDR3 nucleotide sequence: TGTGCCATCAGTGACCTGGGGGTCAATCAGCCCCAGCATTTT. Residues: CAISDLGVNQPQHF.

This clone showed up just once. V usage is TRBV6-5 and J usage is TRBJ1-6; TRBD1 might be the D (6 bases). Germline V gives CDR1 MNHEY, CDR2 SVGAGI. V shed 4 bases and J shed 6 bases, with 13 bases lying between them. The CDR3 runs to 15 residues. The CDR3 region has the DNA TGTGCCAGCAGTTTCAAGGGGGTCTCTAATTCACCCCTCCACTTT. It yields the protein CASSFKGVSNSPLHF.

This chain's CDR3 is CASSPGSIYEQYF. CDR3 DNA: TGTGCCAGCAGCCCCGGGTCTATTTACGAGCAGTACTTC. V and J are TRBV11-2 and TRBJ2-7, with unresolved D. Germline-derived CDR1 and CDR2 are SGHAT and FQNNGV. This CDR3 spans 13 amino acids. The V and J ends lost 5 bases and 4 bases respectively, with 12 bases between them.

The chain recombines TRBV4-2 with TRBJ2-5, with 7 nucleotides matching TRBD2. J gave up 7 bases and V 4 bases, and 39 bases lay outside the gene matches. The CDR3 is 24 residues long. Per the germline V gene, CDR1 is LGHNA and CDR2 is YNFKEQ. CDR3 nucleotides: TGTGCCAGCAGCCCAGAAATAGCGCGAGACCCACGGGGGGTGGGGCGCGAGACCCAGGGGACCCAGTACTTC. Translation gives CASSPEIARDPRGVGRETQGTQYF.

This clone occurred once. The chain links TRBV4-3 to TRBJ1-4; 7 bases are a match to TRBD1. The CDR3 is made up of 19 amino acids. CDR1 and CDR2 (germline): LGHNA, YSLEER. V trimming: 0 bases; J trimming: 0 bases; junction bases outside the gene matches: 10. This CDR3 reads CASSQDYRDRQTTNEKLFF. In DNA form, the CDR3 reads TGCGCCAGCAGCCAAGATTACCGGGACAGACAAACAACTAATGAAAAACTGTTTTTT.

V and J are TRBV18 and TRBJ1-1, with 8 positions matching TRBD1. CDR3 length equals 13 residues. Trimming cost V 6 bases and J 4 bases; bases outside gene matches: 4. Germline-derived CDR1 and CDR2 are KGHSH and LQKENI. CDR3 DNA sequence: TGTGCCAGCTCGCGCACAGGGGGCACTGAAGCTTTCTTT. Translation: CASSRTGGTEAFF.

The rearrangement uses TRBV25-1 and TRBJ2-7; D gene unclear. V dropped 3 bases and J dropped 7 bases, with 4 bases sitting between them. Germline V gene data show CDR1 as MGHDK and CDR2 as SYGVNS. The CDR3 loop spans 10 amino acids. CDR3: CASSELEQYF. The CDR3 DNA is TGTGCCAGCAGTGAGTTGGAGCAGTACTTC.

V gene TRBV6-5 combines with J gene TRBJ2-7; 7 bases are shared with TRBD1. J was trimmed by 6 bases and V by 2 bases; bases with no gene match: 4. The CDR3 spans 13 residues. Germline V lookup: CDR1 MNHEY, CDR2 SVGAGI. The CDR3 region has the DNA TGTGCCAGCAGTTACCTTCGGACAGGCGAGCAGTACTTC. It specifies CASSYLRTGEQYF.

V usage is TRBV12-5 and J usage is TRBJ1-5; D unresolved. Germline loops: CDR1 LGHNT, CDR2 FRNRAP. The CDR3 is made up of 12 amino acids. Trimming took off 6 bases at V and 7 bases at J, with 10 bases between the two ends. The CDR3 sequence is CASGPIGQPQHF. The CDR3 nucleotides are TGTGCTAGTGGGCCCATTGGGCAGCCCCAGCATTTT. The full variable domain, with the rest looked up from reference TRBV12-5 and TRBJ1-5, is DARVTQTPRHKVTEMGQEVTMRCQPILGHNTVFWYRQTMMQGLELLAYFRNRAPLDDSGMPKDRFSAEMPDATLATLKIQPSEPRDSAVYFCASGPIGQPQHFGDGTRLSIL.

The chain carries TRBV7-6 and TRBJ1-6; D is perhaps TRBD1 (6 bases). CDR1 and CDR2 from the germline V gene are SGHVS and FNYEAQ. The germline V and J ends were trimmed by 1 base and 7 bases, with 17 bases remaining between them. CDR3 length: 17 amino acids. The CDR3 nucleotides are TGTGCCAGCAGCTTAGAGAACAGCGAGGGGGTAAATTCACCCCTCCACTTT. It translates to CASSLENSEGVNSPLHF. Full variable domain (remainder filled in from reference TRBV7-6 and TRBJ1-6): GAGVSQSPRYKVTKRGQDVALRCDPISGHVSLYWYRQALGQGPEFLTYFNYEAQQDKSGLPNDRFSAERPEGSISTLTIQRTEQRDSAMYRCASSLENSEGVNSPLHFGNGTRLTVT.

The CDR3 loop is CASSYGGDYGYTF. CDR3 coding DNA: TGTGCCAGCAGTTACGGGGGGGACTATGGCTACACCTTC. V is TRBV6-5 and J is TRBJ1-2; a weak D match, TRBD1 (5 bases). This CDR3 spans 13 amino acids. Per germline, CDR1 MNHEY and CDR2 SVGAGI. V gave up 2 bases and J gave up 3 bases, with 7 bases separating them.

The chain combines TRBV7-8 with TRBJ2-1; D is undetermined. Germline CDR1 is SGHVS and CDR2 is FQNEAQ. V lost 0 bases and J 11 bases, leaving 14 bases between the germline ends. The CDR3 consists of 14 residues. CDR3 DNA: TGTGCCAGCAGCTTAGCTTTTTCAGACCCTCAGCAGTTCTTC. The encoded protein is CASSLAFSDPQQFF.

The rearrangement uses TRBV14 and TRBJ2-7, with 7 bases that match TRBD1. The CDR3 totals 17 residues. Trimming took 3 bases from V and 2 from J; bases not matched to a gene: 13. CDR1 is SGHDN, CDR2 FVKESK, per germline. The CDR3 sequence is CASSHDREFNLTYEQYF. The CDR3 DNA is TGTGCCAGCAGCCATGACAGGGAGTTTAACCTGACCTACGAGCAGTACTTC.

The CDR3 nucleotides are TGTGCCAGCAGTGGCCTGGACGGTACGGCCAATTCACCCCTCCACTTT. Translation gives CASSGLDGTANSPLHF. This rearrangement joins TRBV2 to TRBJ1-6; the D is unclear. Trimming removed 4 bases from V and 7 bases from J, with 17 bases in between. The CDR3 extends over 16 amino acids. Germline V gene lookup returns CDR1 SNHLY and CDR2 FYNNEI. Full variable domain (remainder filled in from reference TRBV2 and TRBJ1-6): EPEVTQTPSHQVTQMGQEVILRCVPISNHLYFYWYRQILGQKVEFLVSFYNNEISEKSEIFDDQFSVERPDGSNFTLKIRSTKLEDSAMYFCASSGLDGTANSPLHFGNGTRLTVT.

The gene calls are TRBV27 and TRBJ2-3; the match to TRBD2 covers 12 bases. The CDR3 runs 16 residues. V trimming: 5 bases; J trimming: 4 bases; junction bases outside the gene matches: 7. From germline, CDR1 is MNHEY and CDR2 SMNVEV (reference sequence). CDR3 coding DNA: TGTGCCAGCAGTCATCTAGCGGGGGGGCCTTCAGATACGCAGTATTTT. Translating gives CASSHLAGGPSDTQYF.

The chain is built from TRBV7-9 and TRBJ1-1; D call uncertain. The V end lost 5 bases, the J end lost 2 bases, and 18 bases lay between the germline ends. The CDR3 has 16 residues. Germline V gene sequence: CDR1 SEHNR, CDR2 FQNEAQ (reference sequence). The CDR3 reads CASSLEVSALNTEAFF. The CDR3 DNA follows: TGTGCCAGCAGCCTAGAGGTTTCAGCTCTAAACACTGAAGCTTTCTTT.

This rearrangement joins TRBV25-1 to TRBJ2-5; unclear D gene. Trimming cost V 5 bases and J 8 bases, with 12 bases left between them. Per the germline V gene, CDR1 is MGHDK and CDR2 is SYGVNS. The CDR3 has 12 amino acids. The CDR3 reads CASSRKGPTQYF. Here the CDR3 DNA reads TGTGCCAGCAGTCGGAAAGGGCCCACCCAGTACTTC. Filled out from reference TRBV25-1 and TRBJ2-5, the complete variable domain reads EADIYQTPRYLVIGTGKKITLECSQTMGHDKMYWYQQDPGMELHLIHYSYGVNSTEKGDLSSESTVSRIRTEHFPLTLESARPSHTSQYLCASSRKGPTQYFGPGTRLLVL.

The chain uses TRBV7-2 and TRBJ2-1; TRBD2 matches at 9 bases. The CDR3 runs to 16 residues. Germline CDR1 is SGHTA and CDR2 is FQGNSA. Germline trimming cut 6 bases from V and 4 bases from J; bases unmatched to any gene: 10. The CDR3 DNA reads TGTGCCAGCAGTTCAGGAGCGGGGGGACCTTACAATGAGCAGTTCTTC. It codes for CASSSGAGGPYNEQFF.

The rearrangement joins TRBV4-3 to TRBJ1-2, with a tentative D call TRBD1 (6 bases). With 0 bases removed from V and 3 bases from J, the gap between germline ends came to 17 bases. CDR1 LGHNA and CDR2 YSLEER come from the germline V gene. This CDR3 spans 17 amino acids. The CDR3 DNA sequence: TGCGCCAGCAGCCAAGATTTGAGGGACAAATGGTACTATGGCTACACCTTC. It codes for CASSQDLRDKWYYGYTF.

The genes are TRBV15 and TRBJ2-7; maybe TRBD1 (5 bases). V was trimmed by 1 base and J by 6 bases, leaving 16 bases between them. CDR1 is LNHNV, CDR2 YYDKDF, per germline (reference sequence). This CDR3 region has 15 residues. The CDR3 nucleotides are TGTGCCACCAGCAGAGGTACCCAGGGTCGCGTCGAGCAGTACTTC. This gives the protein CATSRGTQGRVEQYF.

The chain links TRBV5-3 to TRBJ1-2, with a tentative D call TRBD1 (5 bases). TRBV5-3 is sorted into the ORF group, with uncertain function. CDR3 length equals 15 residues. V was clipped by 6 bases and J by 6 bases, with 21 bases between them. The CDR3 DNA reads TGTGCCAGAACCGGGGGGTATCCGGGAATCAATGGCTACACCTTC. It yields the protein CARTGGYPGINGYTF.